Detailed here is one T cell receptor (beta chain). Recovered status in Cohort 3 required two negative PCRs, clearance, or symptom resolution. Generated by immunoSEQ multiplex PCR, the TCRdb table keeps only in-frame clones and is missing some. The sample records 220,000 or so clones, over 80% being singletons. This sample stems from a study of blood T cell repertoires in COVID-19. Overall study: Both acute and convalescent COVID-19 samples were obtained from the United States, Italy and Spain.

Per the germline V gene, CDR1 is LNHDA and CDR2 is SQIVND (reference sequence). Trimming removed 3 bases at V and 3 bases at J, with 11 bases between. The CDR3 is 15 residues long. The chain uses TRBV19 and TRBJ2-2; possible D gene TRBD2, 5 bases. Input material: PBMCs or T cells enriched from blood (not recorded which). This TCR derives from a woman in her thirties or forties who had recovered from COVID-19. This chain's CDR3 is CASSMEEVYTGELFF. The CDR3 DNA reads TGTGCCAGTAGTATGGAGGAGGTATACACCGGGGAGCTGTTTTTT.